The entry below describes one T cell receptor beta chain. The data stem from a study of blood T cell repertoires in COVID-19. At the level of the study: Some COVID-19 samples were acute and others convalescent; all came from the United States, Italy and Spain.

Per the authors' pipeline: Estimation of nucleated cell counts was performed using reference gene primer amplification. Generated by immunoSEQ multiplex PCR, the TCRdb table keeps only in-frame clones and is missing some. V and J calls plus clone size are reproduced from that table; the DNA served to infer D and trimming. The sample holds 100,000 to 150,000 clones, around 84% seen once. In terms of age and location, participants ranged from roughly 18 to 90 years and lived in approximately 26 US areas. The junction had 7 bases not matched to a gene; V was cut back by 2 bases and J by 3 bases. Germline CDR1 SEHNR, CDR2 FQNEAQ (reference sequence). The CDR3 runs 15 residues.

The rearrangement joins TRBV7-9 to TRBJ2-7, with 7 positions matching TRBD1. The sequencing sample was made of PBMCs or T cells enriched from blood (not recorded which). This TCR was recovered from a middle-aged man with acute COVID-19. The CDR3, as DNA: TGTGCCAGCAGCTTATTAGGGGGCGTATTCTACGAGCAGTACTTC. The encoded protein is CASSLLGGVFYEQYF.